These 26 T cell receptor beta chains share one sample of origin, sequenced in a study of CD8 T cells in ankylosing spondylitis. From the 5' RACE reads, TCRdb called clonotypes with MiXCR, one entry per CDR3 protein. The sample includes more than 150,000 distinct CDR3 sequences, approximately 13% of them seen just once. The sample was blood, either unsorted or a sorted T cell fraction (not recorded which). These receptors were obtained from a female donor with ankylosing spondylitis or in good health (not recorded which).

This chain joins TRBV7-2 and TRBJ2-3; no clear D gene. V shed 1 base and J shed 9 bases, with 8 bases lying between them. CDR1 is SGHTA and CDR2 is FQGNSA in the germline V gene. This CDR3 is built from 12 residues. The CDR3 is CASSLGQATQYF. CDR3 bases: TGTGCCAGCAGCTTAGGGCAAGCCACGCAGTATTTT.

In its sample, this clonotype was seen many times. The chain carries TRBV12-3 or TRBV12-4 and TRBJ1-1; D remains unclear. This CDR3 spans 11 amino acids. The ends were cut back, 0 bases at V and 5 bases at J, with 1 base in the middle. The chain's CDR3 is CASSLATEAFF. In DNA form, the CDR3 reads TGTGCCAGCAGTTTAGCGACTGAAGCTTTCTTT.

This clonotype was recorded many times. This chain joins TRBV6-5 and TRBJ2-3; weak D call: TRBD1 (5 bases). Trimming removed 2 bases from V and 4 bases from J, with 13 bases in between. Germline V gene data show CDR1 as MNHEY and CDR2 as SVGAGI. CDR3 length: 15 residues. CDR3: CASSYQGSLADTQYF. Here the CDR3 DNA reads TGTGCCAGCAGTTACCAGGGTAGCTTGGCAGATACGCAGTATTTT.

The sample holds many counts of this clonotype. This chain links TRBV7-8 with TRBJ1-2; the match to TRBD1 covers 7 bases. This CDR3 is built from 16 residues. The V segment lost 2 bases and the J segment 0 bases; nucleotides outside the gene matches: 6. Germline CDR1 SGHVS, CDR2 FQNEAQ. CDR3 DNA sequence: TGTGCCAGCAGCTTAAGAAGGGGACAGTCTAACTATGGCTACACCTTC. It codes for CASSLRRGQSNYGYTF.

This clonotype was seen at least ten times. V is TRBV5-4 and J is TRBJ2-3, with D uncertain. The V gene lost 4 bases and the J gene lost 2 bases, with 11 bases spanning the gap. CDR3 length equals 14 residues. Germline V CDR1 and CDR2: SGHNT, YYREEE (reference sequence). CDR3 in DNA: TGTGCCAGCAGCCCCACGGCTTCCACAGATACGCAGTATTTT. Translating gives CASSPTASTDTQYF.

V and J are TRBV2 and TRBJ1-4; 8 nucleotides line up with TRBD1. In germline, CDR1 is SNHLY, CDR2 FYNNEI. Germline trimming cut 6 bases from V and 4 bases from J; bases unmatched to any gene: 4. The CDR3 sequence is 14 residues long. The CDR3 sequence: CASRWTGINEKLFF. In nucleotides, the CDR3 is TGTGCCAGCAGATGGACAGGGATTAATGAAAAACTGTTTTTT.

This clonotype was found many times. The CDR3 reads CASSEYGREETQYF. Here the CDR3 DNA reads TGTGCCAGCAGTGAATACGGCAGGGAAGAGACCCAGTACTTC. V gene TRBV25-1 combines with J gene TRBJ2-5; D is perhaps TRBD1 (5 bases). This CDR3 spans 14 amino acids. CDR1 and CDR2 from the germline V gene are MGHDK and SYGVNS. Trimming took off 0 bases at V and 3 bases at J, with 8 bases between the two ends.

This clonotype was counted many times. The chain carries TRBV27 and TRBJ2-1; D might be TRBD1 (6 bases). Germline CDR1 and CDR2: MNHEY and SMNVEV (reference sequence). Trimming shortened V by 6 bases and J by 6 bases, and 18 bases separated the two germline ends. CDR3 size: 15 residues. The DNA for the CDR3 is TGTGCCAGCAGATCTCGACAGGTAAAGACCAATGAGCAGTTCTTC. Its translation: CASRSRQVKTNEQFF.

This clonotype was recorded at least ten times. The J gene is TRBJ1-1, the V gene TRBV4-2, with D unresolved. The CDR3 extends over 14 amino acids. CDR1 is LGHNA and CDR2 is YNFKEQ in the germline V gene. The V and J ends lost 0 bases and 1 base respectively, with 6 bases between them. CDR3 amino acids: CASSQERWNTEAFF. For the CDR3, the DNA is TGTGCCAGCAGCCAAGAGCGGTGGAACACTGAAGCTTTCTTT.

This clonotype was seen at least ten times. CDR3 DNA sequence: TGTGCCAGCAATCCTACAGGGACCTGGGGAGCTTTCTTT. Its translation: CASNPTGTWGAFF. The chain joins TRBV12-3 or TRBV12-4 to TRBJ1-1, with D possibly being TRBD1 (6 bases). Trimming stripped 7 bases from V and 10 bases from J, with 19 bases between. The CDR3 totals 13 residues.

This clonotype has ten or more counts. This chain links TRBV28 with TRBJ1-5, with no clear D. Germline CDR1 MDHEN, CDR2 SYDVKM. CDR3 length: 13 residues. Deletions cut 2 bases from V and 2 bases from J, with 4 bases between. The CDR3 DNA reads TGTGCCAGCAGTTTACTGGGCAATCAGCCCCAGCATTTT. Translation gives CASSLLGNQPQHF.

This chain uses TRBV1 with TRBJ2-5. TRBV1 is noted as a pseudogene. This CDR3 has 13 amino acids. In DNA form, the CDR3 reads TGCACCAGCAGCCCAGGAGGCCAAGAGACCCAGTACTTC. This gives the protein CTSSPGGQETQYF.

Only a few counts were recorded for this clonotype. CDR3 in amino acids: CASSIVPQDTQYF. In DNA, the CDR3 is TGTGCCAGTAGTATAGTGCCACAAGATACGCAGTATTTT. The chain joins TRBV19 to TRBJ2-3; D is unclear. V was clipped by 1 base and J by 5 bases, with 7 bases between them. Per germline, CDR1 LNHDA and CDR2 SQIVND (reference sequence). The CDR3 runs to 13 residues.

This clonotype was counted at least ten times. This sequence joins TRBV6-7 and TRBJ2-1; 12 nucleotides align to TRBD2. TRBV6-7 is designated an ORF whose function remains uncertain. J gave up 3 bases and V 2 bases, and 11 bases lay outside the gene matches. The CDR3 totals 19 residues. This CDR3 is CASSYKASGRALFYNEQFF. CDR3 DNA sequence: TGTGCCAGCAGTTACAAGGCTAGCGGGAGGGCCCTATTCTACAATGAGCAGTTCTTC.

The chain couples TRBV12-3 or TRBV12-4 to TRBJ2-1; tentatively, D is TRBD1 or TRBD2 (6 bases each). There are 14 residues in the CDR3. Trimming pared 1 base from V and 10 bases from J, leaving 14 bases between. CDR3 nucleotides: TGTGCCAGCAGTTTAGGAGCCTTGGGGGGCGAGCAGTTCTTC. It is translated as CASSLGALGGEQFF.

This clonotype was counted at least ten times. The rearrangement links TRBV7-8 to TRBJ1-2; 8 nucleotides agree with TRBD1. Trimming at V came to 5 bases and at J to 6 bases, leaving 8 bases not matched to a gene. CDR3 length: 14 residues. Germline V gene sequence: CDR1 SGHVS, CDR2 FQNEAQ. The CDR3 protein is CASSPDRGLDGYTF. CDR3 bases: TGTGCCAGCAGCCCCGACAGGGGTCTGGATGGCTACACCTTC.

This clonotype has ten or more counts. V usage is TRBV30 and J usage is TRBJ2-3; D remains unclear. CDR1 and CDR2 from the germline V gene are GTSNPN and SVGIG (reference sequence). CDR3 length: 13 amino acids. Trimming removed 0 bases at V and 2 bases at J, with 6 bases between. CDR3 loop: CAWSVRPTDTQYF. The DNA of the CDR3 is TGTGCCTGGAGTGTCCGCCCCACAGATACGCAGTATTTT.

This clonotype was found many times. This chain uses TRBV11-3 with TRBJ1-2; a weak D match, TRBD1 (5 bases). CDR3 length: 16 residues. Per germline, CDR1 SGHNT and CDR2 YENEEA. Trimming cost V 5 bases and J 4 bases, with 20 bases left between them. CDR3 protein: CASSHGGRWGTYGYTF. The CDR3 DNA reads as TGTGCCAGCAGCCACGGCGGTAGGTGGGGGACCTATGGCTACACCTTC. The complete variable domain, with remaining parts taken from reference TRBV11-3 and TRBJ1-2, reads EAGVVQSPRYKIIEKKQPVAFWCNPISGHNTLYWYLQNLGQGPELLIRYENEEAVDDSQLPKDRFSAERLKGVDSTLKIQPAELGDSAVYLCASSHGGRWGTYGYTFGSGTRLTVV.

This clonotype was counted at least ten times. A read error may account for a junction end that differs from germline. This chain joins TRBV5-1 and TRBJ2-7; no clear D. This CDR3 is built from 14 residues. The germline CDR1 and CDR2 sequences are SGHRS and YFSETQ. Here the CDR3 reads CASSLPSASNEQYF. In DNA form, the CDR3 reads TGCGCCAGCAGCCTCCCGTCGGCCTCCAACGAGCAGTACTTC.

This clonotype was found many times. The chain's CDR3 is CASSAAGGSYEQYF. The CDR3 nucleotides read TGTGCCAGCAGTGCAGCGGGAGGGTCCTACGAGCAGTACTTC. The rearrangement joins TRBV25-1 to TRBJ2-7; 10 bases are shared with TRBD2. V was pared by 4 bases and J by 1 base, with 1 base of the junction left unmatched. CDR1 and CDR2 from the germline V gene are MGHDK and SYGVNS. The CDR3 runs 14 residues.

This clonotype has a count of ten or more. V is TRBV7-9 and J is TRBJ2-3; D unresolved. The V gene lost 7 bases and the J gene lost 1 base, with 12 bases spanning the gap. The length of the CDR3 is 14 residues. Per germline, CDR1 SEHNR and CDR2 FQNEAQ (reference sequence). The CDR3 region is CASTQNTGTDTQYF. CDR3 DNA sequence: TGTGCCAGCACCCAAAACACGGGCACAGATACGCAGTATTTT.

This clonotype was recorded many times. The J gene is TRBJ2-2, the V gene TRBV5-1, with D unclear. CDR1 SGHRS and CDR2 YFSETQ come from the germline V gene. Trimming stripped 7 bases from V and 4 bases from J, with 8 bases between. The CDR3 runs 12 residues. DNA of the CDR3: TGCGCCAGCGCTCTCAGCACCGGGGAGCTGTTTTTT. Encoded protein: CASALSTGELFF.

This clonotype was picked up a small number of times. The DNA for the CDR3 is TGTGCCAGCCGTCCGACAGTCCTTTATGGCTACACCTTC. Its protein is CASRPTVLYGYTF. The chain carries TRBV19 and TRBJ1-2; D is possibly TRBD1 (5 bases). The germline V gene has CDR1 LNHDA and CDR2 SQIVND (reference sequence). With 9 bases removed from V and 5 bases from J, the gap between germline ends came to 16 bases. The CDR3 extends over 13 amino acids.

The chain links TRBV12-3 or TRBV12-4 to TRBJ1-1; D possibly corresponds to TRBD1 (5 bases). Trimming pared 6 bases from V and 5 bases from J, leaving 13 bases between. This CDR3 comprises 13 residues. CDR3 nucleotides: TGTGCCAGCAGGGGTGATGGGGGTACTGAAGCTTTCTTT. Translating gives CASRGDGGTEAFF.

The rearrangement uses TRBV15 and TRBJ2-1; a possible D gene is TRBD2 (6 bases). There are 15 residues in the CDR3. V gave up 1 base and J gave up 6 bases, with 13 bases separating them. Germline lookup yields CDR1 LNHNV and CDR2 YYDKDF (reference sequence). CDR3 in DNA: TGTGCCACCAGCAGAGTCACCGGGACTCTCAATGAGCAGTTCTTC. Translation gives CATSRVTGTLNEQFF.

This clonotype was observed a handful of times. J is TRBJ2-7 and V is TRBV7-2, with D possibly TRBD2 on 5 matching bases. V dropped 1 base and J dropped 1 base, with 11 bases sitting between them. Germline V gives CDR1 SGHTA, CDR2 FQGNSA. The CDR3 has 15 amino acids. CDR3 nucleotides: TGTGCCAGCAGCTTAGACGCCAGCGGATCCTACGAGCAGTACTTC. Residues: CASSLDASGSYEQYF.